This TCR beta chain was captured in a study of blood T cell repertoires in COVID-19. The wider study: Spain, Italy and the United States supplied samples that represented acute and convalescent COVID-19.

The CDR3 covers 13 residues. Germline CDR1 reads WSHSY; CDR2 reads SAAADI. Trimming took 4 bases from V and 2 from J, leaving 8 bases between them. Authors' data handling: Estimation of nucleated cell counts was performed using reference gene primer amplification. Data came from immunoSEQ multiplex PCR; TCRdb stores just in-frame clones and leaves some out. The V and J calls and clone size are taken from that table; D and trimming were inferred from the DNA. Seen here are around 130,000 clones, about 83% observed once, and the top ten hold 9.5% to 15%. The TCR originated in a human donor in a cohort sampled during active COVID-19. Sequenced: peripheral blood. V usage is TRBV10-2 and J usage is TRBJ2-5; weak D call: TRBD1 (6 bases). CDR3 sequence reads: CASSVQGQETQYF. DNA for the CDR3: TGCGCCAGCAGTGTACAGGGACAAGAGACCCAGTACTTC.